This T cell receptor (beta chain) was sequenced in a study of T-cell reconstitution after alpha-beta-depleted transplantation in children. Unique molecular identifiers tagged the TCRbeta library. TCRdb reprocessed the PCR reads via MiXCR and lists one record per CDR3 protein. The table records about 640,000 distinct CDR3 sequences, 13% of them present only once. As concerns this clonotype: Its matching antigen is unknown.

Study-wide results and caveats: Newly generated T cells supplied most T-cell counts and diversity one year post-transplant. Where alpha-beta T cells came from about two months after transplant was reportedly several hundred expanded graft clones. From surviving recipient T cells and thymic progenitors came the high day-60 TCRbeta diversity observed in some patients.

CDR3 size: 16 residues. Germline V gene data show CDR1 as SEHNR and CDR2 as FQNEAQ (reference sequence). V lost 1 base and J 2 bases, leaving 12 bases between the germline ends. V gene TRBV7-9 combines with J gene TRBJ2-1; D is undetermined. The specimen comprised PBMCs, mostly from graft donor cells, sampled 360 days after TCRalphabeta/CD19-depleted stem cell transplant. The receptor was isolated from a male patient aged 10 to 17 who had a stem cell transplant for acute myeloid leukemia, so the T cells may come from the graft donor. DNA for the CDR3: TGTGCCAGCAGCTTAGGGGCTCTAGGGACCTACAATGAGCAGTTCTTC. This sequence encodes CASSLGALGTYNEQFF.